This T cell receptor beta chain was retrieved from a study of T cell responses to AZD1222 COVID-19 vaccine. Overall study: Samples with a second dose at about 4 or about 12 weeks were pooled together. Overall study results and limits: Spike-specific TCR breadth and depth both grew after two AZD1222 doses. Spike-wide vaccine-associated CD4 TCRs dominated at 160-218 and 743-854.

CDR1 and CDR2 (germline): WNHNN, SYGVQD (reference sequence). V gave up 3 bases and J gave up 6 bases; unmatched junction bases: 10. The CDR3 contains 16 residues. Comments on this clone: Its specificity is unknown.

Only in-frame clones appear in the TCRdb table, and some are missing; sequencing was by immunoSEQ multiplex PCR. Here the sample spans about 68,000 clones, about three quarters being singletons. Sequencing was performed on peripheral blood, taken on day 0 of AZD1222 vaccination. The receptor comes from an adult in good health. The J gene is TRBJ2-4, the V gene TRBV10-1; TRBD1 agrees at 8 bases. CDR3 in DNA: TGCGCCAGCAGTGAATACAGGGGGTTTGTGAGAAACATTCAGTACTTC. Translating it yields CASSEYRGFVRNIQYF.